The rows below give T cell receptor beta chains drawn from one sample of a study of PD-L1 blockade in urothelial cancer. The protocol was immunoSEQ multiplex PCR, while the TCRdb copy is restricted to in-frame clones and leaves out a portion. The sample carries more than 90,000 clones, roughly 91% recorded once. This specimen consisted of PBMCs, obtained around atezolizumab (anti-PD-L1) treatment. The source is a man aged 60-69 years with urothelial cancer. The CDR3 runs from the conserved cysteine through the conserved F or W. The order of the fields is J gene, D gene, V gene, CDR3 DNA, CDR3 protein. The D gene is left open where the match is weak.

j_call: TRBJ2-7
d_call: TRBD1
v_call: TRBV11-3
cdr3_nt: TGTGCCAGCAGCCTCCCGACAGGGGGCGGCGAGCAGTACTTC
cdr3_aa: CASSLPTGGGEQYF

j_call: TRBJ1-2
d_call: .
v_call: TRBV19
cdr3_nt: TGTGCCAGTAGTAAACCCCAAGAGTTTGGCTACACCTTC
cdr3_aa: CASSKPQEFGYTF

j_call: TRBJ2-4
d_call: TRBD2
v_call: TRBV28
cdr3_nt: TGTGCCAGCAGTTTCGTAGCGGGAAACATTCAGTACTTC
cdr3_aa: CASSFVAGNIQYF

j_call: TRBJ2-7
d_call: TRBD1
v_call: TRBV19
cdr3_nt: TGTGCCAGTAGTATCCAGGGGGCAGGGTTTCACGAGCAGTACTTC
cdr3_aa: CASSIQGAGFHEQYF

j_call: TRBJ2-7
d_call: TRBD2
v_call: TRBV19
cdr3_nt: TGTGCCAGTAGTACTAGCGGGGGGCTACAGTACTTC
cdr3_aa: CASSTSGGLQYF

j_call: TRBJ2-7
d_call: .
v_call: TRBV6-6
cdr3_nt: TGTGCCAGCTCGCAGCGCGGGCCTGGCGAGCAGTACTTC
cdr3_aa: CASSQRGPGEQYF

j_call: TRBJ2-6
d_call: TRBD1
v_call: TRBV5-6
cdr3_nt: TGTGCCAGCAGCCCTGGTTGGGACAGGGGGGACTTTGGGGCCAACGTCCTGACTTTC
cdr3_aa: CASSPGWDRGDFGANVLTF

j_call: TRBJ1-1
d_call: TRBD1
v_call: TRBV18
cdr3_nt: TGTGCCAGCTCACCACGGGGCGGACAGGGGGCGACTGAAGCTTTCTTT
cdr3_aa: CASSPRGGQGATEAFF

j_call: TRBJ2-6
d_call: .
v_call: TRBV6-6
cdr3_nt: TGTGCCAGCAGCAACGGGGGCTCTGGGGCCAACGTCCTGACTTTC
cdr3_aa: CASSNGGSGANVLTF

j_call: TRBJ2-3
d_call: TRBD2
v_call: TRBV6-1
cdr3_nt: TGTGCCACCATTGGACTAGCGGGAGGGGATACGCAGTATTTT
cdr3_aa: CATIGLAGGDTQYF

j_call: TRBJ2-7
d_call: .
v_call: TRBV9
cdr3_nt: TGTGCCAGCAGCGGAACAGGGCTCGTCGAGCAGTACTTC
cdr3_aa: CASSGTGLVEQYF

j_call: TRBJ2-4
d_call: .
v_call: TRBV5-6
cdr3_nt: TGTGCCAGCAGCTTTAAAAAGGGTGGAGGGTATGACATTCAGTACTTC
cdr3_aa: CASSFKKGGGYDIQYF

j_call: TRBJ1-6
d_call: .
v_call: TRBV6-1
cdr3_nt: TGTGCCAGCAGTGAAGAGGGGAAGTCACCCCTCCACTTT
cdr3_aa: CASSEEGKSPLHF

j_call: TRBJ2-1
d_call: TRBD2
v_call: TRBV10-1
cdr3_nt: TGCGCCAGCAGTAGCGGGAATCCGCACAATGAGCAGTTCTTC
cdr3_aa: CASSSGNPHNEQFF

j_call: TRBJ2-1
d_call: .
v_call: TRBV11-1
cdr3_nt: TGTGCCAGCAGCTCCCCCTTTGGGGCTAGGAATGAGCAGTTCTTC
cdr3_aa: CASSSPFGARNEQFF